This T cell receptor beta chain was identified in a study of shared clonotypes between healthy human individuals (dated by TCRdb to 2018 to 2021). About the full investigation: The cohort included a few men and a couple of women between 18 and 49 years of age. For each donor, three plates each were used for CD4 naive and CD4 memory, two plates were used for CD8 naive, and one plate was used for CD8 memory. Blood TCR repertoires of roughly five healthy adults were deeply sequenced to estimate repertoire size and the extent of clonotype sharing between individuals. To increase sequencing depth and limit assay-specific biases, TCR repertoire library preparation and sequencing were carried out by different laboratories using diverse techniques. Per donor, leukapheresis produced somewhere between about 0.9 and 9.5 billion PBMCs. The research as a whole found: Compared with non-shared clonotypes, clonotypes shared by all four sorted-subset donors had higher generation probabilities. Because the study included only a small number of donors, the genetic and exposure-history diversity represented was limited. Estimated clonotype richness was generally larger for naive than for memory subsets. When a handful of donors were compared, the shared fraction of clonotypes was around 5.1% for naive CD4, around 3.5% for naive CD8, roughly 2.5% for memory CD4, and approximately 0.4% for memory CD8. Sampling was restricted to blood, and TCR repertoires in tissue are likely to differ from TCR repertoires in blood. Pairwise subsampling led to the expectation that sequencing depth would affect the degree of clonotype sharing among donors. Incomplete sequencing was indicated by rarefaction of sorted-subset datasets, despite the large sequencing depth.

Of note for this clone: Its target antigen remains unknown. Its ends do not fully match the called genes, so a read error is possible.

CDR1 and CDR2 were assigned from the germline V gene (reference sequence) as SSHAT and FNYEAQ. The CDR3 sequence holds 19 residues, the cysteine and phenylalanine included. Only the CDR3 portion is preserved as DNA: 57 bases, with reading frame beginning at the first base. Using the deep immunoSEQ assay, TCR CDR3 regions were amplified from genomic DNA by multiplex PCR. Extracted genomic DNA from each cell subset was spread evenly across all wells of several immunoSEQ 96-well plates, with each plate serving as a replicate. For sorted subsets, each replicate PCR was loaded with 200 to 250 ng genomic DNA, equivalent to approximately 33,000 T cell genomes. Purified libraries were measured with a Qubit 3.0 fluorometer, size-checked on a Bioanalyzer 2100, and measured again with the KAPA Library Quantification kit. Every immunoSEQ 96-well plate was sequenced on a separate single-read 150-cycle Illumina NextSeq 550 flow cell. Per the authors' processing: Because the immunoSEQ output held only junctional sequences and lacked quality scores, the filtering could not match the filtering applied to full-length reads. Sequences were annotated with PyIR, a Python wrapper for IgBLAST v1.9, and V/J genes and CDR3 were assigned using IMGT germline references. Reads were removed for weak V/J assignments (E-value above 1e-6), missing CDR3, stop codons, out-of-frame junctions, or ambiguous translated residues. V3J clonotypes were defined by identical inferred V gene, J gene, and CDR3 amino acid sequence. Percentage overlap between repertoires was calculated by dividing the number of shared unique clonotypes by the size of the smaller repertoire. Repertoire richness was assessed with RTK rarefaction, the Chao1 estimator, and Recon v2.1 estimates of unobserved clonotypes. Generation probabilities for all TCRbeta clonotypes obtained by the gDNA method from a few donors were computed using OLGA. TCRdb limited this immuneACCESS table to in-frame rearrangements with V and J called. A share of clones is missing; checked studies link under half to unresolved V genes, and the rest is unexplained. That table supplies the V and J calls and clone size; D and trimming were determined from the DNA. Within this sample are 2 million or so clones, with less than 95% of them counted one time only. Of the sample, around 1.1% falls within the top ten clones.

CD8 naive samples were CD45RO-negative cells positively selected for CCR7, giving a CD45RA+CCR7+ population that excluded TemRA cells. Healthy HIV-negative adults with no recently reported acute infections or vaccinations were included as donors. Only Caucasian adults living in Nashville, Tennessee, USA were represented among the donors. After blood collection by leukapheresis, PBMCs were isolated using Ficoll-Histopaque density gradient centrifugation and then cryopreserved in the vapor phase of liquid nitrogen. Analytical flow cytometry was used to check the purity and quantity of each magnetically sorted T cell population. Genomic DNA was isolated from every sorted fraction and measured by UV absorbance on a Nanodrop 2000c.

What was sequenced was naive CD8+ T cells sorted from blood. The sample's cell subset or site, from its label and the paper: CD45RA+CCR7+. This TCR came from a man younger than 35 in good health. The rearranged chain carries TRBV7-7 and TRBJ2-5; 8 central nucleotides agree with TRBD2. The DNA sequence is TGTGCTAGCAGCCTTTCGGGTGGGGGGCGACTAGCGAAACACGAGACCCAGTACTTC. This translates into CASSLSGGGRLAKHETQYF.